The table lists the clone carrying this TCR beta chain with a count of one. This record comes from a study of blood T cell repertoires in COVID-19. Overall study: The United States, Italy and Spain were the sources of the acute and convalescent COVID-19 samples.

The assay was immunoSEQ multiplex PCR, and TCRdb's table has in-frame clones only and misses some. The sample lists 40,000 to 55,000 clones, about 89% occurring once. V was pared by 5 bases and J by 4 bases, with 12 bases between. This CDR3 has 14 amino acids. Germline loops: CDR1 LNHDA, CDR2 SQIVND (reference sequence). The sequence was collected from a human donor in a cohort sampled during active COVID-19. V and J are TRBV19 and TRBJ2-1, with TRBD1 as a possible D gene (6 bases). Material for sequencing was peripheral blood. This CDR3 is CASSAQGSYNEQFF. CDR3 nucleotide sequence: TGTGCCAGTAGTGCCCAGGGGTCTTACAATGAGCAGTTCTTC.